A selection of T cell receptor beta chains follows, all from one sample in a study of control samples from healthy donors and cancer patients. The method was immunoSEQ multiplex PCR; TCRdb's version includes in-frame clones alone and lacks a portion of them. Of fewer than 200,000 clones in the sample, roughly nine tenths were seen once. Sequenced input: blood. The receptors here all came from a man aged 25-45 years in good health. Both conserved end residues are part of each CDR3. The order of the fields is CDR3 protein, CDR3 DNA, D gene, V gene, J gene, clone size. D genes are given only for firm matches. The listing skips clone size in some rows; elsewhere it reads once, few, many or a size class.

CDR3 protein: CASSQEGPRVNF
CDR3 DNA: TGTGCCAGCAGTCAGGAGGGCCCGAGGGTCAACTTC
D gene: NA
V gene: TRBV12-3/TRBV12-4
J gene: TRBJ2-7
clone size: NA

CDR3 protein: CASSPHEFRGAQHF
CDR3 DNA: TGTGCCAGCAGTCCCCACGAGTTTCGTGGGGCCCAGCATTTT
D gene: NA
V gene: TRBV27
J gene: TRBJ1-5
clone size: NA

CDR3 protein: CASSLDGTGRKLFF
CDR3 DNA: TGTGCCAGCAGCTTAGATGGGACAGGGAGGAAACTGTTTTTT
D gene: TRBD1
V gene: TRBV11-2
J gene: TRBJ1-4
clone size: NA

CDR3 protein: CAWSVRRASYGYTF
CDR3 DNA: TGTGCCTGGAGTGTACGGCGGGCTAGCTATGGCTACACCTTC
D gene: NA
V gene: TRBV30
J gene: TRBJ1-2
clone size: once

CDR3 protein: CASSGTGTSALMSSYEQYF
CDR3 DNA: TGCGCCAGCAGTGGCACCGGGACTAGCGCCTTAATGAGCTCCTACGAGCAGTACTTC
D gene: TRBD2
V gene: TRBV10-1
J gene: TRBJ2-7
clone size: NA

CDR3 protein: CASSETSSGQQQQF
CDR3 DNA: TGTGCCAGCAGTGAAACAAGTTCTGGACAGCAACAACAGTTC
D gene: NA
V gene: TRBV6-1
J gene: TRBJ1-2
clone size: once

CDR3 protein: CASSQLRDTNYEQYF
CDR3 DNA: TGCGCCAGCAGCCAACTCCGGGACACCAACTACGAGCAGTACTTC
D gene: NA
V gene: TRBV4-3
J gene: TRBJ2-7
clone size: NA

CDR3 protein: CASSRGGAEAKNIQYF
CDR3 DNA: TGCGCCAGCAGCCGTGGGGGGGCGGAGGCCAAAAACATTCAGTACTTC
D gene: NA
V gene: TRBV5-1
J gene: TRBJ2-4
clone size: NA

CDR3 protein: CASKTSGSGWYEQYF
CDR3 DNA: TGTGCCAGCAAAACGAGCGGGAGCGGCTGGTACGAGCAGTACTTC
D gene: TRBD2
V gene: TRBV2
J gene: TRBJ2-7
clone size: NA

CDR3 protein: CASSYSIGRGQETQYF
CDR3 DNA: TGTGCCAGCAGTTACTCGATCGGCAGGGGCCAAGAGACCCAGTACTTC
D gene: NA
V gene: TRBV6-5
J gene: TRBJ2-5
clone size: once

CDR3 protein: CASSPDLLIGYTF
CDR3 DNA: TGTGCCAGCAGCCCCGACCTTCTCATTGGCTACACCTTC
D gene: NA
V gene: TRBV12-3/TRBV12-4
J gene: TRBJ1-2
clone size: NA

CDR3 protein: CASSEQGNQPQHF
CDR3 DNA: TGTGCCAGCAGTGAACAAGGAAATCAGCCCCAGCATTTT
D gene: NA
V gene: TRBV2
J gene: TRBJ1-5
clone size: NA

CDR3 protein: CASRPFEGRGGQDQPQHF
CDR3 DNA: TGTGCCAGTAGACCTTTTGAGGGTCGCGGGGGGCAGGATCAGCCCCAGCATTTT
D gene: NA
V gene: TRBV19
J gene: TRBJ1-5
clone size: once

CDR3 protein: CASSPGQGESYGYTF
CDR3 DNA: TGTGCCAGCAGTCCAGGACAGGGGGAGAGCTATGGCTACACCTTC
D gene: TRBD1
V gene: TRBV6-5
J gene: TRBJ1-2
clone size: NA

CDR3 protein: CASSRRGGTSYEQYF
CDR3 DNA: TGTGCCAGCAGCCGCCGAGGGGGTACCTCCTACGAGCAGTACTTC
D gene: NA
V gene: TRBV7-9
J gene: TRBJ2-7
clone size: few

CDR3 protein: CAWSTGTANYGYTF
CDR3 DNA: TGTGCCTGGAGTACCGGGACAGCTAACTATGGCTACACCTTC
D gene: TRBD1
V gene: TRBV30
J gene: TRBJ1-2
clone size: NA

CDR3 protein: CASSKDRVTEAFF
CDR3 DNA: TGTGCCAGCTCAAAGGACAGGGTAACTGAAGCTTTCTTT
D gene: TRBD1
V gene: TRBV18
J gene: TRBJ1-1
clone size: NA

CDR3 protein: CASSLDIPTITYEQYF
CDR3 DNA: TGCGCCAGCAGCCTTGATATACCGACTATAACCTACGAGCAGTACTTC
D gene: NA
V gene: TRBV5-1
J gene: TRBJ2-7
clone size: NA

CDR3 protein: CASSLAGGDNSPLHF
CDR3 DNA: TGTGCCAGCAGCTTAGCCGGGGGCGATAATTCACCCCTCCACTTT
D gene: NA
V gene: TRBV7-2
J gene: TRBJ1-6
clone size: NA

CDR3 protein: CASSEPETQYF
CDR3 DNA: TGTGCCAGCAGTGAGCCGGAGACCCAGTACTTC
D gene: NA
V gene: TRBV2
J gene: TRBJ2-5
clone size: few

CDR3 protein: CASSEAGLAGVYTGELFF
CDR3 DNA: TGTGCCAGCAGTGAAGCGGGGCTAGCGGGAGTTTATACCGGGGAGCTGTTTTTT
D gene: TRBD2
V gene: TRBV2
J gene: TRBJ2-2
clone size: NA

CDR3 protein: CASSLLGGQGAVSGYTF
CDR3 DNA: TGTGCCAGCAGCTTACTTGGGGGACAGGGGGCAGTTAGTGGCTACACCTTC
D gene: TRBD1
V gene: TRBV7-6
J gene: TRBJ1-2
clone size: NA

CDR3 protein: CASTNRQGGGSPLHF
CDR3 DNA: TGTGCCAGCACCAATAGACAGGGAGGAGGGTCACCCCTCCACTTT
D gene: TRBD1
V gene: TRBV7-9
J gene: TRBJ1-6
clone size: NA

CDR3 protein: CATNDRVTEAFF
CDR3 DNA: TGTGCCACCAATGACAGGGTCACTGAAGCTTTCTTT
D gene: TRBD1
V gene: TRBV10-3
J gene: TRBJ1-1
clone size: NA

CDR3 protein: CATSDLDRGEQYF
CDR3 DNA: TGTGCCACCAGTGACCTCGACAGGGGGGAGCAGTACTTC
D gene: TRBD1
V gene: TRBV24-1
J gene: TRBJ2-7
clone size: NA

CDR3 protein: CASRGEGVQPQHF
CDR3 DNA: TGTGCCAGCAGGGGGGAAGGGGTTCAGCCCCAGCATTTT
D gene: NA
V gene: TRBV12-3/TRBV12-4
J gene: TRBJ1-5
clone size: once

CDR3 protein: CASRTRGPGELFF
CDR3 DNA: TGTGCCAGCAGGACGCGGGGCCCTGGGGAGCTGTTTTTT
D gene: NA
V gene: TRBV6-5
J gene: TRBJ2-2
clone size: NA

CDR3 protein: CASSDPPGTGYGYTF
CDR3 DNA: TGTGCCAGCAGTGACCCGCCAGGGACGGGCTATGGCTACACCTTC
D gene: NA
V gene: TRBV2
J gene: TRBJ1-2
clone size: once

CDR3 protein: CASSPQRGTYEQYF
CDR3 DNA: TGTGCCAGCTCACCACAGAGGGGTACCTACGAGCAGTACTTC
D gene: NA
V gene: TRBV18
J gene: TRBJ2-7
clone size: NA

CDR3 protein: CASRRTANQETQYF
CDR3 DNA: TGTGCCAGCCGCAGGACAGCGAACCAAGAGACCCAGTACTTC
D gene: NA
V gene: TRBV2
J gene: TRBJ2-5
clone size: few

CDR3 protein: CASSLVGSQPQHF
CDR3 DNA: TGTGCCAGCAGCTTAGTGGGGAGTCAGCCCCAGCATTTT
D gene: NA
V gene: TRBV7-9
J gene: TRBJ1-5
clone size: NA

CDR3 protein: CAWSLAGYEQYF
CDR3 DNA: TGTGCCTGGAGTCTGGCAGGCTACGAGCAGTACTTC
D gene: NA
V gene: TRBV30
J gene: TRBJ2-7
clone size: few

CDR3 protein: CAWNPSGSVHEQYF
CDR3 DNA: TGTGCCTGGAACCCTAGCGGGAGCGTCCACGAGCAGTACTTC
D gene: TRBD2
V gene: TRBV30
J gene: TRBJ2-7
clone size: NA

CDR3 protein: CASSQVTANTGELFF
CDR3 DNA: TGTGCCAGCAGCCAAGTAACAGCGAACACCGGGGAGCTGTTTTTT
D gene: NA
V gene: TRBV14
J gene: TRBJ2-2
clone size: NA

CDR3 protein: CASTERAGQGPYSNQPQHF
CDR3 DNA: TGCGCCAGCACGGAGCGGGCCGGACAGGGCCCTTATAGCAATCAGCCCCAGCATTTT
D gene: TRBD1
V gene: TRBV10-1
J gene: TRBJ1-5
clone size: NA

CDR3 protein: CASSLQGPDTQYF
CDR3 DNA: TGTGCCAGCAGCTTGCAGGGCCCAGATACGCAGTATTTT
D gene: NA
V gene: TRBV5-4
J gene: TRBJ2-3
clone size: NA

CDR3 protein: CASSFSGGASSPLHF
CDR3 DNA: TGTGCCAGCAGCTTTTCGGGGGGGGCCAGTTCACCCCTCCACTTT
D gene: NA
V gene: TRBV7-9
J gene: TRBJ1-6
clone size: few

CDR3 protein: CASSRYTAADYGYTF
CDR3 DNA: TGTGCCAGCAGTCGTTATACAGCGGCTGACTATGGCTACACCTTC
D gene: NA
V gene: TRBV5-6
J gene: TRBJ1-2
clone size: NA

CDR3 protein: CASSHSGLAGSTDTQYF
CDR3 DNA: TGCGCCAGCAGCCATTCCGGACTAGCGGGCAGCACAGATACGCAGTATTTT
D gene: TRBD2
V gene: TRBV4-1
J gene: TRBJ2-3
clone size: NA

CDR3 protein: CASSSVGLDTQYF
CDR3 DNA: TGTGCCAGCAGTTCCGTCGGACTAGATACGCAGTATTTT
D gene: NA
V gene: TRBV27
J gene: TRBJ2-3
clone size: NA

CDR3 protein: CASSLEGFSYEQYF
CDR3 DNA: TGCGCCAGCAGCTTGGAAGGGTTCTCCTACGAGCAGTACTTC
D gene: NA
V gene: TRBV5-1
J gene: TRBJ2-7
clone size: NA

CDR3 protein: CASSSSRGTEAFF
CDR3 DNA: TGTGCCAGTAGCTCAAGCAGGGGCACTGAAGCTTTCTTT
D gene: NA
V gene: TRBV19
J gene: TRBJ1-1
clone size: once

CDR3 protein: CASSIGGIGETQYF
CDR3 DNA: TGTGCCAGTAGTATCGGTGGGATCGGGGAGACCCAGTACTTC
D gene: NA
V gene: TRBV19
J gene: TRBJ2-5
clone size: NA